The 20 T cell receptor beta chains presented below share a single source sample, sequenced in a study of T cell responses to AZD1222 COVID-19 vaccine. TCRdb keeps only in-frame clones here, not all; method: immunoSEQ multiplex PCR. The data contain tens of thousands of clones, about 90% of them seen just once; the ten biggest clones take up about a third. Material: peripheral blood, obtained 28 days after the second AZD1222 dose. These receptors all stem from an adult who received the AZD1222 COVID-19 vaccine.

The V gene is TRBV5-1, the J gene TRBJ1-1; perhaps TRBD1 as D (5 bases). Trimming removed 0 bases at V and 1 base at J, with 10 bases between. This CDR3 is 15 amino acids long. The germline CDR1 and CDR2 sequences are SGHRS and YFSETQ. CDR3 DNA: TGCGCCAGCAGCTTGGAAGGGACGGGGAACACTGAAGCTTTCTTT. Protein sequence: CASSLEGTGNTEAFF. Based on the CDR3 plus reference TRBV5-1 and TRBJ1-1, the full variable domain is KAGVTQTPRYLIKTRGQQVTLSCSPISGHRSVSWYQQTPGQGLQFLFEYFSETQRNKGNFPGRFSGRQFSNSRSEMNVSTLELGDSALYLCASSLEGTGNTEAFFGQGTRLTVV.

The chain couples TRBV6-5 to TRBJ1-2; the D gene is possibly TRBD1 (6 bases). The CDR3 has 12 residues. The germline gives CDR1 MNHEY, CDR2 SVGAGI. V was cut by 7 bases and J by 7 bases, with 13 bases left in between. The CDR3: CASTLGAGGYTF. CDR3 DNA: TGTGCCAGCACCCTGGGGGCTGGTGGCTACACCTTC.

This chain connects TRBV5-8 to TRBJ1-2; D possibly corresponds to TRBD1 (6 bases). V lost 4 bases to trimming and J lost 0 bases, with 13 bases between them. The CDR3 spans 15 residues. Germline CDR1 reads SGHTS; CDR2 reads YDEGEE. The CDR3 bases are TGTGCCAGCAGCCTAACAGGGAGTCCTAACTATGGCTACACCTTC. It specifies CASSLTGSPNYGYTF.

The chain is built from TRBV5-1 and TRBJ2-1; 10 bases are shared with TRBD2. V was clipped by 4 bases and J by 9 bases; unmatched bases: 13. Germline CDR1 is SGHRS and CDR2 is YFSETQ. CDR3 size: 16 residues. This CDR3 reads CASSRETSGAWGEQFF. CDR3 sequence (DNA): TGCGCCAGCAGCCGAGAAACTAGCGGGGCGTGGGGTGAGCAGTTCTTC.

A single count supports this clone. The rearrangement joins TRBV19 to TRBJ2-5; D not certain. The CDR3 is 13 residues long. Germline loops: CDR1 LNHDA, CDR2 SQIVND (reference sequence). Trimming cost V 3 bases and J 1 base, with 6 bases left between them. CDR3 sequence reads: CASSISLQETQYF. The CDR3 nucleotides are TGTGCCAGTAGTATTAGTCTCCAAGAGACCCAGTACTTC.

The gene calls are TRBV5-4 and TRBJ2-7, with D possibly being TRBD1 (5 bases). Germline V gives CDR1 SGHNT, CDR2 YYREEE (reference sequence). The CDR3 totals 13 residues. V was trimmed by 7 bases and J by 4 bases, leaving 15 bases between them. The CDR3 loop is CASAGQGGYEQYF. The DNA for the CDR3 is TGTGCCAGCGCAGGGCAAGGTGGGTACGAGCAGTACTTC.

The CDR3 bases are TGCGCCAGCAGTGATAGCAACACTGAAGCTTTCTTT. Translated, it gives CASSDSNTEAFF. V usage is TRBV10-1 and J usage is TRBJ1-1; D gene ambiguous. CDR3 size: 12 residues. CDR1 is WNHNN and CDR2 is SYGVQD in the germline V gene (reference sequence). V was cut by 3 bases and J by 2 bases, with 4 bases left in between.

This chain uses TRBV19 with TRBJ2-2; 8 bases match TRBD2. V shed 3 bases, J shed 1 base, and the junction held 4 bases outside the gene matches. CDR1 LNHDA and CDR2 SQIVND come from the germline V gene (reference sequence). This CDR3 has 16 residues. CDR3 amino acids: CASSIGSGGNTGELFF. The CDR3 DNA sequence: TGTGCCAGTAGTATCGGCAGCGGGGGGAACACCGGGGAGCTGTTTTTT.

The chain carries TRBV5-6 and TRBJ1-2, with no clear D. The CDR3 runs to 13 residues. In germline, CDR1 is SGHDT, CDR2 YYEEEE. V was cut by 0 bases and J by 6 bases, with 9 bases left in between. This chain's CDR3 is CASSLGHENGYTF. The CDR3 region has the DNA TGTGCCAGCAGCTTGGGACACGAAAATGGCTACACCTTC.

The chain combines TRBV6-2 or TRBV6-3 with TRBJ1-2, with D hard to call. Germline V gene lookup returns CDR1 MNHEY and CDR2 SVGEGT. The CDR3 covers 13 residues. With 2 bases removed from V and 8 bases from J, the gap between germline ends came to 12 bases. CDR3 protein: CASSYDGPSGYTF. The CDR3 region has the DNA TGTGCCAGCAGTTACGACGGACCCAGCGGCTACACCTTC.

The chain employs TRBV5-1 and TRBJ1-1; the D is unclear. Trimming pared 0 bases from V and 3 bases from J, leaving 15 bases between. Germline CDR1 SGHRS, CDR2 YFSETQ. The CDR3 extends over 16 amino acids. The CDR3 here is CASSLGINPEHTEAFF. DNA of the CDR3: TGCGCCAGCAGCTTGGGGATTAACCCCGAACACACTGAAGCTTTCTTT.

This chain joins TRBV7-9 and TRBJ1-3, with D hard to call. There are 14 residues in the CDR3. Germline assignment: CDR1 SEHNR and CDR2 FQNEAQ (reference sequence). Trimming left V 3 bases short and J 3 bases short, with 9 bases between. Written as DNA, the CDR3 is TGTGCCAGCAGCTTGGGGATTGGTGGAAACACCATATATTTT. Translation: CASSLGIGGNTIYF.

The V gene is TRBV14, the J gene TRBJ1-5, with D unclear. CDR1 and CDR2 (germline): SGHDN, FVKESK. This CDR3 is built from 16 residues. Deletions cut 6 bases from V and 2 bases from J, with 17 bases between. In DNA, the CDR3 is TGTGCCAGCAGTCTGAACAGCGCGCGTGGCAATCAGCCCCAGCATTTT. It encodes CASSLNSARGNQPQHF.

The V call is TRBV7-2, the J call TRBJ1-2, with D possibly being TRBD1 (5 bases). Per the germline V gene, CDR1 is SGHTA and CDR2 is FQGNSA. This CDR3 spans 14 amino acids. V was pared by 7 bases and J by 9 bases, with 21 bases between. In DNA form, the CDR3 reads TGTGCCAGCAAATTAAGGGCAGGGCCAACTAGCTACACCTTC. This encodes CASKLRAGPTSYTF.

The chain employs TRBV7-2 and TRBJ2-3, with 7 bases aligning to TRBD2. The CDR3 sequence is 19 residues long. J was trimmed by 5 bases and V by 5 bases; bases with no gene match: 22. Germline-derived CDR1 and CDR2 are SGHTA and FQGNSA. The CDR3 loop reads CASSPWSSGPLPLRDTQYF. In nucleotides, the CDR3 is TGTGCCAGCAGCCCGTGGAGTAGCGGGCCGTTACCTCTGAGAGATACGCAGTATTTT.

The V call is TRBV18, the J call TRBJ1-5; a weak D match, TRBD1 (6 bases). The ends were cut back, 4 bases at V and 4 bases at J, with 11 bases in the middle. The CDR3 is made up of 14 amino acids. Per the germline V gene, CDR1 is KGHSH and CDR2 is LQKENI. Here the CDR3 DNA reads TGTGCCAGCTCACTCGAGCAGGGGAATCAGCCCCAGCATTTT. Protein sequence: CASSLEQGNQPQHF.

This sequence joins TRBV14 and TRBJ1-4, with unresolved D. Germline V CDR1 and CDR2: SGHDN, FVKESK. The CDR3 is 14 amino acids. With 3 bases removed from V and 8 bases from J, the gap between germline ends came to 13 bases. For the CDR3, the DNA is TGTGCCAGCAGCCAGGACTCGTATCGGGAAAAACTGTTTTTT. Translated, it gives CASSQDSYREKLFF.

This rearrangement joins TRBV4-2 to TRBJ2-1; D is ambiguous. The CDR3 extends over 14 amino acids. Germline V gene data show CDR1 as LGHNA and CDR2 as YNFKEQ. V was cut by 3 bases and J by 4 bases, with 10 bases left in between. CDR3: CASSQLDGYNEQFF. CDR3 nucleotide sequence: TGTGCCAGCAGCCAGTTGGACGGATACAATGAGCAGTTCTTC.

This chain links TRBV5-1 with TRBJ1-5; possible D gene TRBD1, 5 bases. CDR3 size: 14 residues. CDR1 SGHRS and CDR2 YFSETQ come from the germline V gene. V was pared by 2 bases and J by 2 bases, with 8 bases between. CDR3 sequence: CASSLGGGNQPQHF. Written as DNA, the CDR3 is TGCGCCAGCAGCTTAGGAGGGGGCAATCAGCCCCAGCATTTT.

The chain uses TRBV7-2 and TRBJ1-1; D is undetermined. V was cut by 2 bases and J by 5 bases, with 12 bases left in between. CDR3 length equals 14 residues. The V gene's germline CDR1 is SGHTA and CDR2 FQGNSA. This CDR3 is CASSLLVAVTEAFF. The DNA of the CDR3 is TGTGCCAGCAGCTTATTAGTAGCGGTGACTGAAGCTTTCTTT. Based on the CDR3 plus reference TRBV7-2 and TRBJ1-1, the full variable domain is GAGVSQSPSNKVTEKGKDVELRCDPISGHTALYWYRQSLGQGLEFLIYFQGNSAPDKSGLPSDRFSAERTGGSVSTLTIQRTQQEDSAVYLCASSLLVAVTEAFFGQGTRLTVV.